This TCR beta chain was retrieved from a study of early T cells in non-severe SARS-CoV-2 infection. TCRdb passed the 5' RACE reads through MiXCR, listing each CDR3 protein once. The data contain tens of thousands of distinct CDR3 sequences, approximately 14% of them singletons. The V gene lost 3 bases and the J gene lost 3 bases, with 9 bases spanning the gap. Germline V CDR1 and CDR2: MDHEN, SYDVKM. This CDR3 is 14 amino acids long. This clonotype was picked up many times. The chain is built from TRBV28 and TRBJ1-5, with D maybe TRBD1 (5 bases). The sample comprised whole blood. The source is an adult who was a healthcare worker with PCR-confirmed SARS-CoV-2 infection or an uninfected control (not recorded which). CDR3 residues: CASSLRQTNQPQHF. In DNA, the CDR3 is TGTGCCAGCAGTTTGCGACAGACCAATCAGCCCCAGCATTTT.